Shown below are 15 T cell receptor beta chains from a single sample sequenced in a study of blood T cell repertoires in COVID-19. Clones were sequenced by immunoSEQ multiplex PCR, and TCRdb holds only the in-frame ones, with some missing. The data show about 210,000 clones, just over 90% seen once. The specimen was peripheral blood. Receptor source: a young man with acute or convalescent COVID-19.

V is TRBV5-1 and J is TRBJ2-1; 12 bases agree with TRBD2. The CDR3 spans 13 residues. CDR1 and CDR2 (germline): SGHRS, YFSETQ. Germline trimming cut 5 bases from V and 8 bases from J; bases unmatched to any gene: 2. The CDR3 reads CASRLAGGYEQFF. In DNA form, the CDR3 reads TGCGCCAGCAGACTAGCGGGAGGATATGAGCAGTTCTTC.

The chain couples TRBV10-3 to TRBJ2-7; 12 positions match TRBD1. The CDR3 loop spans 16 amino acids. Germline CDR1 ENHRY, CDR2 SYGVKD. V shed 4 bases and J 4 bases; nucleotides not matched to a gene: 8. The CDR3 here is CAISGTGTGGYYEQYF. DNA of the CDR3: TGTGCCATCAGTGGTACCGGGACAGGGGGCTATTACGAGCAGTACTTC.

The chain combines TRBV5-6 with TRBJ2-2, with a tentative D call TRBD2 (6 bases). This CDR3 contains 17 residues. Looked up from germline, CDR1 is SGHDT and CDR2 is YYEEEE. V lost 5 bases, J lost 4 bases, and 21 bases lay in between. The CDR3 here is CASRNELRRDGTGELFF. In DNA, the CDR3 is TGTGCCAGCAGGAATGAGTTAAGGCGGGATGGCACCGGGGAGCTGTTTTTT.

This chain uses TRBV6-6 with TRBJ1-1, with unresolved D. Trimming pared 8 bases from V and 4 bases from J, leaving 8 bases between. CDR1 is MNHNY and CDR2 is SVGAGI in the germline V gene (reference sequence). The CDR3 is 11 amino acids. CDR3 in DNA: TGTGCCAGCCGCCTACGCACTGAAGCTTTCTTT. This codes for CASRLRTEAFF.

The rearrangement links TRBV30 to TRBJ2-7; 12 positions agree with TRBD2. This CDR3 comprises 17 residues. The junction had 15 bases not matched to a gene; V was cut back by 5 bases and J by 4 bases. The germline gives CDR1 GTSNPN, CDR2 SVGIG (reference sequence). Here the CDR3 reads CAWGPRTSGINGYEQYF. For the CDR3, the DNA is TGTGCCTGGGGTCCGCGGACTAGCGGGATTAATGGTTACGAGCAGTACTTC.

CDR3 sequence reads: CASSVYGTGNEKLFF. CDR3 DNA: TGTGCCAGCAGCGTGTACGGGACAGGGAATGAAAAACTGTTTTTT. This chain uses TRBV5-4 with TRBJ1-4; 9 nucleotides agree with TRBD1. V shed 4 bases, J shed 5 bases, and the junction held 6 bases outside the gene matches. Per germline, CDR1 SGHNT and CDR2 YYREEE (reference sequence). The CDR3 spans 15 residues.

In DNA, the CDR3 is TGTGCCAGCAGCGACGGGGGGGGAAGCAGCAATCAGCCCCAGCATTTT. Its translation: CASSDGGGSSNQPQHF. V usage is TRBV27 and J usage is TRBJ1-5; the D gene is possibly TRBD1 (5 bases). Germline CDR1 and CDR2: MNHEY and SMNVEV (reference sequence). V lost 6 bases and J 1 base, leaving 16 bases between the germline ends. The CDR3 contains 16 residues.

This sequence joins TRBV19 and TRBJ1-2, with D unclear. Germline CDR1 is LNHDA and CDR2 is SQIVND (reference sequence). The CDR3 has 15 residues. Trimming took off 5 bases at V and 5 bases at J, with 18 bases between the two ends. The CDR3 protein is CASSAGIGPRYGYTF. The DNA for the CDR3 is TGTGCCAGTAGTGCCGGGATAGGCCCGCGGTATGGCTACACCTTC.

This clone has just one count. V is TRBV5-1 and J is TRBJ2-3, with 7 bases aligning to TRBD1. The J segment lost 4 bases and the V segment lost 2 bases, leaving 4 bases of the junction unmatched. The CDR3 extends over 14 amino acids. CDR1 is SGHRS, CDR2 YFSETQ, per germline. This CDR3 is CASSFSQGADTQYF. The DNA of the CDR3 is TGCGCCAGCAGCTTCTCTCAGGGGGCAGATACGCAGTATTTT.

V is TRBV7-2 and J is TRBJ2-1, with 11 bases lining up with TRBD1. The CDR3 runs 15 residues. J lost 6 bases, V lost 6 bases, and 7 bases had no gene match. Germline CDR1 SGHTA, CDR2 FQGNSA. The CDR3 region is CASRLPGTGGNEQFF. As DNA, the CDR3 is TGTGCCAGCAGGCTCCCCGGGACAGGGGGCAATGAGCAGTTCTTC.

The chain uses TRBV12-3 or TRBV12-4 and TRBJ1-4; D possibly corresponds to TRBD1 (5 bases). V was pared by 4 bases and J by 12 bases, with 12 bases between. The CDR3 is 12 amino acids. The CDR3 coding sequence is TGTGCCAGCAGTTCCGACAGAAAGGAACTGTTTTTT. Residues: CASSSDRKELFF.

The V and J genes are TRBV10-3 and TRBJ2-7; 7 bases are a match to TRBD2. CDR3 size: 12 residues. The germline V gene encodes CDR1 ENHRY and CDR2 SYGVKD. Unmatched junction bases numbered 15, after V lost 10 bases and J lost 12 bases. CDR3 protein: CATQSEGRAVYF. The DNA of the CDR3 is TGTGCCACCCAATCTGAGGGGAGGGCGGTGTACTTC.

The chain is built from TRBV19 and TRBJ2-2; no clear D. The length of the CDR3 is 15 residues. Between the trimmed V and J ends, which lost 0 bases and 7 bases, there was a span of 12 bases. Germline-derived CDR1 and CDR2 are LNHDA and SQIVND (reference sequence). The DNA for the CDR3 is TGTGCCAGTAGTATAGATCTTCCGGGTTACGGGGAGCTGTTTTTT. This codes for CASSIDLPGYGELFF.

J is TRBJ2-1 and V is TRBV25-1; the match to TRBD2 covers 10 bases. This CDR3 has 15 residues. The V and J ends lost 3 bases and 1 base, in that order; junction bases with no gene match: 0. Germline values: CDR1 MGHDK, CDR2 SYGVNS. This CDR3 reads CASSEGLASYNEQFF. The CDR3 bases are TGTGCCAGCAGTGAGGGACTAGCGTCCTACAATGAGCAGTTCTTC. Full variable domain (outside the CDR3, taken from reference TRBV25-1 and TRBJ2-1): EADIYQTPRYLVIGTGKKITLECSQTMGHDKMYWYQQDPGMELHLIHYSYGVNSTEKGDLSSESTVSRIRTEHFPLTLESARPSHTSQYLCASSEGLASYNEQFFGPGTRLTVL.

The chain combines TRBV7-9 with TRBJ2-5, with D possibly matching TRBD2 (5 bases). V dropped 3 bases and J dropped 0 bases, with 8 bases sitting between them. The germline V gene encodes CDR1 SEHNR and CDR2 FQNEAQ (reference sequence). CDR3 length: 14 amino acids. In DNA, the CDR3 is TGTGCCAGCAGCTTTGGACTTAACCAAGAGACCCAGTACTTC. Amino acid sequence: CASSFGLNQETQYF.